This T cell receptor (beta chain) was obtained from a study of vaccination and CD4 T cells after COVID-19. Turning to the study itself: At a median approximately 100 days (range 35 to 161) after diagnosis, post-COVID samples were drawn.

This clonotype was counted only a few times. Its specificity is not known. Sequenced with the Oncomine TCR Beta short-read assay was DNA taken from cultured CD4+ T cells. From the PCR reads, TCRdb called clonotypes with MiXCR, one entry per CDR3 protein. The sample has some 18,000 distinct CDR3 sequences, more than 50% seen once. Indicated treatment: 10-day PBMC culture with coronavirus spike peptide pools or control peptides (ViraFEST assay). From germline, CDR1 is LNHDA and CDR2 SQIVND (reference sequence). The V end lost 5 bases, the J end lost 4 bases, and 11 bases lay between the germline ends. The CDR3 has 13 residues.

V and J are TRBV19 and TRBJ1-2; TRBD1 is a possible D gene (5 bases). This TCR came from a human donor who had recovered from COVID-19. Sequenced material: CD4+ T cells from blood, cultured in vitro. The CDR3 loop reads CASSEGTRYGYTF. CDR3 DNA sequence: TGTGCCAGTAGTGAGGGGACTCGCTATGGCTACACCTTC.